This T cell receptor beta chain was recovered during a study of a mutant IDH1 vaccine in newly diagnosed glioma (dated by TCRdb to 2020 to 2022). Regarding the study in general: Patients received eight vaccinations in weeks 1, 3, 5, 7, 11, 15, 19 and 23, corresponding to visits V03 through V10. Prior to enrollment, standard therapy consisting of radiotherapy alone, temozolomide alone, or radiochemotherapy with temozolomide had been administered to patients, with the combination being received by most patients. Longitudinal TCRB deep sequencing was performed for 25 to 30 treated patients wherever samples were available for exploratory analyses. Peripheral blood was drawn at six visits: V03 (baseline), V05, V07, V10, V12 and V13. Vaccination began 4-6 weeks after radiotherapy alone, or alongside temozolomide cycles in the chemotherapy-containing groups. Of the 30 to 35 treated patients, around 62% were male and approximately 40% were female, and a mean age of roughly 37 years was recorded. What the work shows at the level of the full study, not this receptor alone: The authors noted that analyses of patient blood samples could not be reproduced because of sample limitations. Selection of PBMC samples for TCRB deep sequencing was based on availability. Changes in the top peripheral T cell clonotypes picked up by TCRB sequencing did not appear to be linked to pseudoprogression. Immune responses induced by the vaccine were seen in approximately 93% of patients across multiple MHC alleles.

The CDR3 has 13 amino acids, counting the end cysteine and phenylalanine. The DNA shown is the 39-base CDR3, in frame from base 1. CDR1 SQVTM and CDR2 ANQGSEA were looked up in the germline V gene. V drops 1 base and J drops 4 bases, leaving 10 bases in between. In light of the paper, this sample's time point label describes: week 11, during vaccination. Each vaccine dose was 300 ug of a 20-mer mutant IDH1 peptide in Montanide, given subcutaneously with topical imiquimod. Newly diagnosed WHO grade 3 or 4 IDH1-mutant astrocytomas showing loss of nuclear ATRX were present in the donors. The samples were drawn from NOA16, a multicentre, single-arm, open-label phase I trial in Germany that tested a mutant IDH1 peptide vaccine in humans for the first time. Genomic DNA for TCRB sequencing was isolated from EDTA blood with the DNeasy Blood and Tissue Kit. Libraries were prepared through the immunoSEQ multiplex PCR assay. Rearranged TCR beta chain sequences were amplified with the hsTCRB Kit following the manufacturer's protocol. An Illumina MiSeq was used to sequence the TCRB libraries. In the paper's pipeline: The proprietary platform of the kit vendor was used for demultiplexing, trimming and gene mapping. Not all clones reach the TCRdb copy of this immuneACCESS table, which keeps in-frame sequences only. Checked studies attribute under half of the gap to unresolved V genes and leave the rest unexplained. The V and J calls and clone size were taken over from that table, and D and trimming were inferred from the DNA. Within this sample are tens of thousands of clones, with over 75% of them counted one time only. 9% to 10% of the sample goes to the ten largest clones.

As concerns this clone: What antigen it recognizes has not been identified. Per-base quality was not reported, and no clone a single base away is much larger than it.

The specimen was PBMCs, collected from a glioma patient whose treatment included an IDH1 peptide vaccine. The rearrangement combines TRBV29-1 with TRBJ2-5; the D gene is possibly TRBD1 or TRBD2, with 5 bases matching each. This receptor was taken from a woman under 30 with glioma. The DNA sequence reads TGCAGCGTTGAAGGGGGGATCAGAGAGACCCAGTACTTC. Protein translation: CSVEGGIRETQYF.